Following are 17 T cell receptor beta chains from one sample sequenced in a study of cytomegalovirus exposure and HLA in healthy donors (dated by TCRdb to 2017 to 2019). The library was produced with the immunoSEQ multiplex PCR assay. For the multiplex PCR, a mixture combining 60 forward primers for TCR Vbeta segments and 13 reverse primers for TCR Jbeta segments was used. TCRdb provides this immuneACCESS table in a form limited to in-frame rearrangements. Some clones are lacking; in checked studies, under half of them reflect an unresolved V gene, and why the rest are absent is not known. This sample lists approximately 120,000 clones; 74% were detected once. Over 3.5% of the sample is taken by the ten largest. The sequenced sample was PBMCs. Every receptor here comes from a woman between 45 and 60 years old in good health and CMV-seropositive.

V is TRBV6-5 and J is TRBJ1-1; no clear D gene. V lost 6 bases and J 1 base, leaving 9 bases between the germline ends. Germline loops: CDR1 MNHEY, CDR2 SVGAGI. CDR3 length equals 13 residues. CDR3 in amino acids: CASRHRQNTEAFF. In nucleotides, the CDR3 is TGTGCCAGCAGACATCGACAGAACACTGAAGCTTTCTTT.

This rearrangement joins TRBV9 to TRBJ2-2; TRBD1 might be the D (6 bases). This CDR3 spans 15 amino acids. CDR1 SGDLS and CDR2 YYNGEE come from the germline V gene. Trimming removed 2 bases at V and 6 bases at J, with 14 bases between. The CDR3: CASSVRTDGAGELFF. CDR3 nucleotides: TGTGCCAGCAGCGTCAGGACAGATGGTGCCGGGGAGCTGTTTTTT.

In its sample, this clone was seen a few times. The chain combines TRBV23-1 with TRBJ2-1; the match to TRBD1 covers 8 bases. TRBV23-1 is recorded as an ORF, its role being uncertain. V gave up 2 bases and J gave up 0 bases; unmatched junction bases: 9. This CDR3 region has 18 residues. Written as DNA, the CDR3 is TGCGCCAGCAGTCAACCTCCCGGGGGACAGGCCTCCTACAATGAGCAGTTCTTC. Its protein product is CASSQPPGGQASYNEQFF.

CDR3 in DNA: TGTGCCAGCAGTTTTGGACAGGGCCGGGGGGTGGAGCAGTACTTC. The encoded protein is CASSFGQGRGVEQYF. The chain is built from TRBV6-5 and TRBJ2-7; D possibly corresponds to TRBD1 (8 bases). Trimming cost V 4 bases and J 7 bases, with 20 bases left between them. CDR3 length: 15 amino acids. Germline V lookup: CDR1 MNHEY, CDR2 SVGAGI.

This clone was counted between two and nine times. The V gene is TRBV7-9, the J gene TRBJ1-3; TRBD1 agrees at 8 bases. CDR3 length: 16 amino acids. Germline-derived CDR1 and CDR2 are SEHNR and FQNEAQ (reference sequence). Germline trimming cut 2 bases from V and 6 bases from J; bases unmatched to any gene: 9. CDR3 protein: CASSLRDRKTLNTIYF. CDR3 bases: TGTGCCAGCAGCTTACGGGACAGGAAAACCTTAAACACCATATATTTT.

The J gene is TRBJ1-2, the V gene TRBV6-6, with a weak D call TRBD1 (5 bases). Looked up from germline, CDR1 is MNHNY and CDR2 is SVGAGI (reference sequence). V lost 6 bases and J 3 bases, leaving 14 bases between the germline ends. The CDR3 contains 14 residues. The CDR3 loop is CASSPLPGDYGYTF. The CDR3 coding sequence is TGTGCCAGCAGCCCTCTTCCGGGGGACTATGGCTACACCTTC.

J is TRBJ2-3 and V is TRBV18, with D possibly TRBD2 on 7 matching bases. Germline assignment: CDR1 KGHSH and CDR2 LQKENI. With 2 bases removed from V and 11 bases from J, the gap between germline ends came to 14 bases. There are 13 residues in the CDR3. This CDR3 reads CASSPDGGARQYF. CDR3 sequence (DNA): TGTGCCAGCTCACCAGATGGGGGGGCGCGGCAGTATTTT.

The table lists this clone with a few counts. This sequence joins TRBV6-5 and TRBJ2-7; TRBD1 is a possible D gene (5 bases). CDR1 MNHEY and CDR2 SVGAGI come from the germline V gene. The V and J ends lost 0 bases and 2 bases respectively, with 11 bases between them. The CDR3 is made up of 15 amino acids. The chain's CDR3 is CASSYSSQGAYEQYF. CDR3 sequence (DNA): TGTGCCAGCAGTTACTCGTCGCAGGGCGCCTACGAGCAGTACTTC.

The chain is built from TRBV28 and TRBJ1-3, with D possibly TRBD1 on 6 matching bases. Germline CDR1 MDHEN, CDR2 SYDVKM. This CDR3 contains 11 residues. The DNA of the CDR3 is TGTCAGATCCAGGGGAGGGACACCATATATTTT. Residues: CQIQGRDTIYF.

The chain has TRBV14 and TRBJ2-3, with TRBD1 matching over 8 bases. In germline, CDR1 is SGHDN, CDR2 FVKESK. V dropped 6 bases and J dropped 0; count of bases not matched to a gene: 11. This CDR3 is 17 amino acids long. The CDR3 loop is CASSGDLRTGSTDTQYF. The CDR3 DNA is TGTGCCAGCAGTGGTGACCTGCGGACAGGGAGCACAGATACGCAGTATTTT.

This clone is a singleton in its sample. The chain combines TRBV6-6 with TRBJ2-3, with D perhaps matching TRBD1 (6 bases). The CDR3 runs to 14 residues. V gave up 2 bases and J gave up 4 bases, with 10 bases separating them. CDR1 and CDR2 from the germline V gene are MNHNY and SVGAGI (reference sequence). CDR3 sequence: CASSYTGFSDTQYF. DNA of the CDR3: TGTGCCAGCAGTTACACAGGGTTTTCAGATACGCAGTATTTT.

This chain links TRBV11-2 with TRBJ2-1; 10 nucleotides match TRBD2. The CDR3 spans 17 residues. The germline V gene encodes CDR1 SGHAT and CDR2 FQNNGV. V lost 4 bases and J lost 2; bases outside the gene matches: 8. The CDR3 is CASSSIGLAETYNEQFF. CDR3 coding DNA: TGTGCCAGCAGCTCAATAGGACTAGCGGAGACCTACAATGAGCAGTTCTTC.

The V call is TRBV14, the J call TRBJ2-3; tentatively, D is TRBD2 (5 bases). The CDR3 extends over 16 amino acids. Germline V lookup: CDR1 SGHDN, CDR2 FVKESK. Trimming took 1 base from V and 1 from J, leaving 12 bases between them. The CDR3: CASSQVAAVRTDTQYF. The DNA for the CDR3 is TGTGCCAGCAGCCAAGTTGCAGCGGTTCGCACAGATACGCAGTATTTT.

The chain links TRBV5-1 to TRBJ2-7; 15 nucleotides line up with TRBD2. V gave up 5 bases and J gave up 6 bases; unmatched junction bases: 9. This CDR3 is 16 amino acids long. Germline V gene lookup returns CDR1 SGHRS and CDR2 YFSETQ. CDR3 nucleotide sequence: TGCGCCAGCAGGGGGACTAGCGGGGGGTTACAGGGCGAGCAGTACTTC. It encodes CASRGTSGGLQGEQYF.

This chain connects TRBV5-4 to TRBJ1-2; D unresolved. Per the germline V gene, CDR1 is SGHNT and CDR2 is YYREEE (reference sequence). This CDR3 is 15 amino acids long. Trimming removed 1 base from V and 2 bases from J, with 12 bases in between. The CDR3 sequence: CASSLPNTPNYGYTF. The CDR3 nucleotides read TGTGCCAGCAGCTTGCCCAACACCCCAAACTATGGCTACACCTTC.

This clone has only a few counts. The rearrangement links TRBV27 to TRBJ2-7; D perhaps matches TRBD1 (5 bases). The CDR3 extends over 13 amino acids. CDR1 and CDR2 (germline): MNHEY, SMNVEV (reference sequence). V was shortened by 2 bases and J by 6 bases, with 11 bases between the two germline ends. CDR3 residues: CASSLHLRGEQYF. The CDR3 DNA reads TGTGCCAGCAGTTTACACCTTAGGGGCGAGCAGTACTTC.

The chain employs TRBV2 and TRBJ2-2; no definite D call. Germline V gene data show CDR1 as SNHLY and CDR2 as FYNNEI. There are 14 residues in the CDR3. The ends were cut back, 2 bases at V and 6 bases at J, with 10 bases in the middle. The CDR3 here is CASSEPRPPGELFF. In nucleotides, the CDR3 is TGTGCCAGCAGTGAACCTAGGCCCCCCGGGGAGCTGTTTTTT.